The 4 T cell receptor beta chains below all came from one sample that was sequenced in a study of cytomegalovirus exposure and HLA in healthy donors (dated by TCRdb to 2016 to 2017). The protocol used for the library was the immunoSEQ multiplex PCR assay. For the multiplex PCR, a mixture combining 60 forward primers for TCR Vbeta segments and 13 reverse primers for TCR Jbeta segments was used. TCRdb took this table from immuneACCESS and kept in-frame rearrangements with V and J called. Such tables lack part of the clones; where checked against another copy, unresolved V genes explain under half of the gap, and the rest is unexplained. A total of about 200,000 clones appear in this sample, roughly three quarters of them only once. The top ten clones comprise less than 2% of the sample. Input material: PBMCs. The receptors come from a man aged 50-60 years in good health and CMV-seronegative.

The V and J genes are TRBV7-2 and TRBJ2-3; D uncertain. The V end was cut by 6 bases, the J end by 0 bases, with 4 bases between. The CDR3 consists of 12 residues. CDR1 SGHTA and CDR2 FQGNSA come from the germline V gene. The CDR3 region has the DNA TGTGCCAGCAGGAGTAGCACAGATACGCAGTATTTT. Protein product: CASRSSTDTQYF.

A single count supports this clone. The chain employs TRBV6-1 and TRBJ1-2; D call uncertain. V was trimmed by 2 bases and J by 7 bases, leaving 14 bases between them. The CDR3 has 14 amino acids. Germline CDR1 is MNHNS and CDR2 is SASEGT. This CDR3 reads CASSELWAQGGYTF. The DNA of the CDR3 is TGTGCCAGCAGTGAACTCTGGGCCCAAGGTGGCTACACCTTC.

The rearrangement joins TRBV18 to TRBJ2-7, with TRBD1 identical over 7 bases. V lost 4 bases, J lost 2 bases, and 8 bases stayed unmatched. Germline V CDR1 and CDR2: KGHSH, LQKENI. This CDR3 contains 15 residues. The CDR3 DNA follows: TGTGCCAGCTCACTTCCGGGACAGTCAACCTACGAGCAGTACTTC. It translates to CASSLPGQSTYEQYF.

The V call is TRBV5-1, the J call TRBJ2-7; possibly TRBD2 for D (5 bases). Germline values: CDR1 SGHRS, CDR2 YFSETQ. Trimming took off 3 bases at V and 4 bases at J, with 8 bases between the two ends. This CDR3 has 12 amino acids. CDR3 sequence reads: CASSSEGYEQYF. The CDR3 region has the DNA TGCGCCAGCAGCTCAGAGGGATACGAGCAGTACTTC.